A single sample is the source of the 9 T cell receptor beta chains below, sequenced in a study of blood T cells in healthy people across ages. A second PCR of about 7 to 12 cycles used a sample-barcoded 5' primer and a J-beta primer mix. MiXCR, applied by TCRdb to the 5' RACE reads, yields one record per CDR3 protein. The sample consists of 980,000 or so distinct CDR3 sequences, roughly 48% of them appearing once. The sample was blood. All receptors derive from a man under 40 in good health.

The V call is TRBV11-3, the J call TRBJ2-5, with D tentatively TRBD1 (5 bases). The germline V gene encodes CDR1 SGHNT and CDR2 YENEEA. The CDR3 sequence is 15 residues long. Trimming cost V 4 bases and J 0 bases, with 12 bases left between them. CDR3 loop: CASSSPGLNQETQYF. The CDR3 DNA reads TGTGCCAGCAGCTCCCCAGGGCTTAACCAAGAGACCCAGTACTTC.

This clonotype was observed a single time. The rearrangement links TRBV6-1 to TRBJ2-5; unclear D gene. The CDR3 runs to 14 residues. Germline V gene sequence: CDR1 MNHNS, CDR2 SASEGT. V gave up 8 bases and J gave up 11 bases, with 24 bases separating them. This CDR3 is CASPSLTSYNEQYF. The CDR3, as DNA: TGTGCCAGCCCTAGTCTAACCTCCTACAATGAGCAGTACTTC.

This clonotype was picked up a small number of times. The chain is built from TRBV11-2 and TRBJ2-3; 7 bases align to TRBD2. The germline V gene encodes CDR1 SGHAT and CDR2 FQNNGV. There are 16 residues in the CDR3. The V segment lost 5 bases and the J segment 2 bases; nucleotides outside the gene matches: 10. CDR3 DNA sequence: TGTGCCAGCAGCCAACGGTCCGGGGGGATCACAGATACGCAGTATTTT. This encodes CASSQRSGGITDTQYF. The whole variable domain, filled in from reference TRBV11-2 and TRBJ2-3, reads EAGVAQSPRYKIIEKRQSVAFWCNPISGHATLYWYQQILGQGPKLLIQFQNNGVVDDSQLPKDRFSAERLKGVDSTLKIQPAKLEDSAVYLCASSQRSGGITDTQYFGPGTRLTVL.

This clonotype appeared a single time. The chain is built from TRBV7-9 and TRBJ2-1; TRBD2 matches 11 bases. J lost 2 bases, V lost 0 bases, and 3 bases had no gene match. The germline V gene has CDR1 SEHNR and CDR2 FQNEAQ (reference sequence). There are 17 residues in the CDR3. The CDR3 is CASSLAVAGGTYNEQFF. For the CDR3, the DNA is TGTGCCAGCAGCTTAGCGGTAGCGGGGGGGACCTACAATGAGCAGTTCTTC.

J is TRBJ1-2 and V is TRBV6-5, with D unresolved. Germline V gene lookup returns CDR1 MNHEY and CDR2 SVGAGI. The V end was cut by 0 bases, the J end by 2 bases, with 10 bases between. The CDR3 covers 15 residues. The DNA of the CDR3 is TGTGCCAGCAGTTACTCGATGCTGGCGAACTATGGCTACACCTTC. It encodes CASSYSMLANYGYTF.

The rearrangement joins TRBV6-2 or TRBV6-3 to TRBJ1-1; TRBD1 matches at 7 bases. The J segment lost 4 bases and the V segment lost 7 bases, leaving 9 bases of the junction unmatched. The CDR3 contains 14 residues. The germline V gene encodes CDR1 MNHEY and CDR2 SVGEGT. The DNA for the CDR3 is TGTGCCAGCACCCTGGACAGGCGGGGCACTGAAGCTTTCTTT. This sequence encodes CASTLDRRGTEAFF.

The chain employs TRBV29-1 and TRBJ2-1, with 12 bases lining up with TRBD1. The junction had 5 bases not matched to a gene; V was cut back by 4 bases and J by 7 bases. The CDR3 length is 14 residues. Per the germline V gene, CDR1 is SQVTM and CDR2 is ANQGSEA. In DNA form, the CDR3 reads TGCAGCGTTGCCCAGGGACAGGGGGCGAATGAGCAGTTCTTC. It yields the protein CSVAQGQGANEQFF.

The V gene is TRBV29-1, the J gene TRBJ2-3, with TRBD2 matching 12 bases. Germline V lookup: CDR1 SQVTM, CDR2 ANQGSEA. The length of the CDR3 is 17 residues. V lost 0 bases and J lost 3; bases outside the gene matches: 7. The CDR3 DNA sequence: TGCAGCGTTGAAGACATGGGACTAGCGGGCCTTACAGATACGCAGTATTTT. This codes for CSVEDMGLAGLTDTQYF.

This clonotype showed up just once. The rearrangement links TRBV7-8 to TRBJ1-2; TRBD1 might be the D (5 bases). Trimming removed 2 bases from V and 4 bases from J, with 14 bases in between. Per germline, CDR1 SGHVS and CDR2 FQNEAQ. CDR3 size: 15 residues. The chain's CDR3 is CASSLMSGQGYGYTF. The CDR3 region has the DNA TGTGCCAGCAGCTTAATGAGTGGGCAGGGCTATGGCTACACCTTC.